This T cell receptor (beta chain) was sequenced during a study of blood T cells in healthy people across ages. Study-level information: About one barcoded beta molecule per two T cells was the capture yield of template switching.

The V segment lost 3 bases and the J segment 5 bases; nucleotides outside the gene matches: 23. The germline CDR1 and CDR2 sequences are MDHEN and SYDVKM. The CDR3 covers 21 residues. Through a sample-barcoded 5' primer and a J-beta primer mix, a second PCR was run for 7 to 11 cycles. One entry per CDR3 protein, called by TCRdb with MiXCR from the 5' RACE reads. Of roughly 730,000 distinct CDR3 sequences in the sample, approximately 60% were seen once. Overall study results and limits: Not knowing donor CMV status may have confounded expanded clonotype changes.

Concerning this clonotype itself: Its antigen is currently unknown.

This chain joins TRBV28 and TRBJ2-5; 11 bases are a match to TRBD2. This TCR derives from a man aged 35 to 55 in good health. Sequencing used blood. The CDR3: CASSFTLPGVTSGTGWETQYF. In DNA, the CDR3 is TGTGCCAGCAGTTTTACCCTGCCCGGGGTGACTAGCGGGACCGGGTGGGAGACCCAGTACTTC.